These 3 T cell receptor beta chains came from one sample sequenced in a study of shared clonotypes between healthy human individuals. The table came from immunoSEQ multiplex PCR; TCRdb's copy has only in-frame clones and leaves some out. Altogether approximately 120,000 clones are present, roughly two thirds being singletons, with the ten largest covering about 22%. Sequenced sample: memory CD8+ T cells sorted from blood. Subset here: CD45RO+ cells pooled with CCR7-negative TemRA cells. Receptors originate from a woman aged 30 to 39 in good health.

This clone turned up a few times. The V and J genes are TRBV7-2 and TRBJ2-3; TRBD2 matches 10 bases. With 4 bases clipped from V and 6 bases from J, the junction kept 10 bases outside the gene matches. Germline-derived CDR1 and CDR2 are SGHTA and FQGNSA. The CDR3 length is 16 residues. DNA of the CDR3: TGTGCCAGCAGCTACTCGGCTAGCGGGAGTGGGGATACGCAGTATTTT. Its protein product is CASSYSASGSGDTQYF.

The chain is built from TRBV29-1 and TRBJ2-7; 8 bases fit TRBD1. The CDR3 totals 14 residues. V trimming: 6 bases; J trimming: 0 bases; junction bases outside the gene matches: 7. Germline CDR1 is SQVTM and CDR2 is ANQGSEA. In nucleotides, the CDR3 is TGCAGCGTGGTCCGTGACAGGGGCTCCTACGAGCAGTACTTC. The encoded protein is CSVVRDRGSYEQYF.

V and J are TRBV27 and TRBJ2-1; 7 bases map to TRBD2. J was trimmed by 4 bases and V by 1 base; bases with no gene match: 4. This CDR3 is built from 15 residues. The germline V gene has CDR1 MNHEY and CDR2 SMNVEV (reference sequence). The CDR3 loop reads CASSLLAGDYNEQFF. The CDR3 coding sequence is TGTGCCAGCAGTTTATTGGCGGGGGATTACAATGAGCAGTTCTTC.